The next 26 T cell receptor beta chains were all read from a single sample in a study of T cell clones after liver transplantation. The assay was immunoSEQ multiplex PCR, and TCRdb's table has in-frame clones only and misses some. The table records 50,000 to 60,000 clones, approximately 70% of them present only once. Material: CD4+ T cells from blood, obtained at the roughly 15-month timepoint. The source is a human patient who received a liver transplant. Part of the T cells may come from the graft donor.

This clone was picked up a small number of times. The rearrangement uses TRBV6-1 and TRBJ1-5; D call uncertain. The CDR3 consists of 13 residues. Trimming cost V 4 bases and J 8 bases, with 12 bases left between them. Per the germline V gene, CDR1 is MNHNS and CDR2 is SASEGT. The CDR3 coding sequence is TGTGCCAGCAGTGTGGAGTTGGGAAAGCCCCAGCATTTT. Its protein is CASSVELGKPQHF.

The chain is built from TRBV30 and TRBJ1-3; D not resolved. V lost 0 bases and J lost 2, with 5 bases in between. CDR1 is GTSNPN and CDR2 is SVGIG in the germline V gene (reference sequence). The CDR3 has 13 residues. The DNA of the CDR3 is TGTGCCTGGAGTGTGATGGCTGGAAACACCATATATTTT. This translates into CAWSVMAGNTIYF.

The gene calls are TRBV5-8 and TRBJ2-7; D is unclear. Germline V gene lookup returns CDR1 SGHTS and CDR2 YDEGEE. This CDR3 is 12 amino acids long. V lost 4 bases, J lost 3 bases, and 8 bases lay in between. The CDR3 sequence: CASSREYYEQYF. In DNA, the CDR3 is TGTGCCAGCAGCAGGGAATACTACGAGCAGTACTTC.

The rearrangement uses TRBV6-5 and TRBJ1-3; a possible D gene is TRBD1 (5 bases). This CDR3 region has 16 residues. Trimming removed 0 bases from V and 4 bases from J, with 13 bases in between. Germline V lookup: CDR1 MNHEY, CDR2 SVGAGI. In nucleotides, the CDR3 is TGTGCCAGCAGTTACTCCCTTCCAGGGACGGGAAACACCATATATTTT. Translation gives CASSYSLPGTGNTIYF.

The chain joins TRBV7-8 to TRBJ2-6; D gene unclear. This CDR3 has 14 residues. Trimming pared 5 bases from V and 0 bases from J, leaving 5 bases between. Germline V gives CDR1 SGHVS, CDR2 FQNEAQ. In DNA form, the CDR3 reads TGTGCCAGCAGCGTAGACTCTGGGGCCAACGTCCTGACTTTC. It encodes CASSVDSGANVLTF.

The chain links TRBV18 to TRBJ2-1, with D unresolved. Trimming took 3 bases from V and 1 from J, leaving 10 bases between them. CDR1 and CDR2 from the germline V gene are KGHSH and LQKENI. The CDR3 extends over 15 amino acids. CDR3 bases: TGTGCCAGCTCACCCTCCCGGATTTCCTACAATGAGCAGTTCTTC. Amino acids: CASSPSRISYNEQFF.

The gene calls are TRBV19 and TRBJ2-3; 8 positions agree with TRBD1. V shed 5 bases, J shed 4 bases, and the junction held 5 bases outside the gene matches. CDR1 LNHDA and CDR2 SQIVND come from the germline V gene (reference sequence). The CDR3 covers 14 residues. CDR3 DNA: TGTGCCAGTAGTCAGGGGGCCGGGGCAGATACGCAGTATTTT. Its translation: CASSQGAGADTQYF.

This clone was counted a few times. The V gene is TRBV5-1, the J gene TRBJ1-2, with D possibly matching TRBD1 (6 bases). This CDR3 is built from 14 residues. CDR1 is SGHRS and CDR2 is YFSETQ in the germline V gene. Trimming cost V 1 base and J 6 bases, with 13 bases left between them. The CDR3 DNA sequence: TGCGCCAGCAGCTTGCTTCGCAGGGGTGATGGCTACACCTTC. Translation gives CASSLLRRGDGYTF.

The genes are TRBV29-1 and TRBJ2-5; the match to TRBD2 covers 11 bases. The V segment lost 2 bases and the J segment 2 bases; nucleotides outside the gene matches: 4. The germline CDR1 and CDR2 sequences are SQVTM and ANQGSEA. CDR3 length: 15 amino acids. CDR3 sequence reads: CSVEWASGRQETQYF. The CDR3 nucleotides read TGCAGCGTTGAATGGGCTAGCGGGAGGCAAGAGACCCAGTACTTC.

This chain uses TRBV11-2 with TRBJ2-5, with D possibly being TRBD2 (6 bases). V was cut by 11 bases and J by 4 bases, with 20 bases left in between. The CDR3 covers 14 residues. CDR1 and CDR2 (germline): SGHAT, FQNNGV. The CDR3, as DNA: TGTGCCGGCTCGGAACGGCGGGGTGGAGAGACCCAGTACTTC. Protein: CAGSERRGGETQYF.

The chain employs TRBV14 and TRBJ1-1; D unclear. The germline CDR1 and CDR2 sequences are SGHDN and FVKESK. Between the trimmed V and J ends, which lost 1 base and 1 base, there was a span of 4 bases. This CDR3 has 13 residues. The DNA for the CDR3 is TGTGCCAGCAGCCAAGTTGGGAACACTGAAGCTTTCTTT. Translating gives CASSQVGNTEAFF.

This clone was counted a few times. V usage is TRBV14 and J usage is TRBJ1-1, with D uncertain. Germline V gene sequence: CDR1 SGHDN, CDR2 FVKESK. CDR3 length: 12 amino acids. Deletions cut 3 bases from V and 5 bases from J, with 7 bases between. CDR3 protein: CASSHEGTEAFF. CDR3 nucleotide sequence: TGTGCCAGCAGCCATGAGGGAACTGAAGCTTTCTTT.

The chain couples TRBV2 to TRBJ2-5; the D is unclear. The V and J ends lost 2 bases and 5 bases respectively, with 15 bases between them. From germline, CDR1 is SNHLY and CDR2 FYNNEI. The CDR3 has 15 amino acids. CDR3 region: CASSESGRVGETQYF. CDR3 nucleotides: TGTGCCAGCAGTGAATCGGGCCGGGTCGGGGAGACCCAGTACTTC.

This chain links TRBV6-6 with TRBJ1-5; D gene uncertain. The CDR3 is 12 residues long. Per germline, CDR1 MNHNY and CDR2 SVGAGI (reference sequence). Trimming removed 6 bases at V and 7 bases at J, with 10 bases between. The CDR3 bases are TGTGCCAGCAGCTTCGTAAGACAGCCCCAGCATTTT. Amino acid sequence: CASSFVRQPQHF.

The chain carries TRBV18 and TRBJ2-6; TRBD2 is a possible D gene (5 bases). The germline V gene has CDR1 KGHSH and CDR2 LQKENI. The CDR3 is made up of 17 amino acids. V lost 2 bases, J lost 2 bases, and 13 bases lay in between. Written as DNA, the CDR3 is TGTGCCAGCTCACCATTTGAGGACTTTACTGGGGCCAACGTCCTGACTTTC. This gives the protein CASSPFEDFTGANVLTF. Full variable domain (outside the CDR3, taken from reference TRBV18 and TRBJ2-6): NAGVMQNPRHLVRRRGQEARLRCSPMKGHSHVYWYRQLPEEGLKFMVYLQKENIIDESGMPKERFSAEFPKEGPSILRIQQVVRGDSAAYFCASSPFEDFTGANVLTFGAGSRLTVL.

Only one count was recorded for this clone. The J gene is TRBJ1-1, the V gene TRBV5-3; D is unclear. TRBV5-3 has ORF status, its function being uncertain. Trimming took off 2 bases at V and 0 bases at J, with 17 bases between the two ends. The CDR3 is made up of 17 amino acids. Here the CDR3 reads CARSLAPRGIMNTEAFF. The CDR3 DNA sequence: TGTGCCAGAAGCTTAGCCCCCCGGGGAATCATGAACACTGAAGCTTTCTTT.

The chain is built from TRBV27 and TRBJ2-7; 9 bases are a match to TRBD1. With 4 bases clipped from V and 3 bases from J, the junction kept 7 bases outside the gene matches. The germline V gene encodes CDR1 MNHEY and CDR2 SMNVEV (reference sequence). This CDR3 comprises 15 residues. The CDR3: CASSSPGTGNYEQYF. In DNA form, the CDR3 reads TGTGCCAGCAGTTCCCCCGGGACAGGGAACTACGAGCAGTACTTC.

The rearrangement joins TRBV7-9 to TRBJ2-3, with 11 bases that match TRBD2. Germline loops: CDR1 SEHNR, CDR2 FQNEAQ (reference sequence). With 8 bases clipped from V and 4 bases from J, the junction kept 2 bases outside the gene matches. The CDR3 is 13 residues long. Written as DNA, the CDR3 is TGTGCCAGCGCTAGCGGGGGGCCAGATACGCAGTATTTT. It codes for CASASGGPDTQYF.

V is TRBV11-2 and J is TRBJ2-2, with a weak D call TRBD2 (7 bases). The CDR3 extends over 15 amino acids. Trimming removed 3 bases from V and 7 bases from J, with 15 bases in between. Germline CDR1 is SGHAT and CDR2 is FQNNGV. The CDR3 nucleotides are TGTGCCAGCAGCTTTCCGGGGGGACATGACGGGGAGCTGTTTTTT. Protein: CASSFPGGHDGELFF.

This rearrangement joins TRBV25-1 to TRBJ1-2; D unresolved. CDR1 MGHDK and CDR2 SYGVNS come from the germline V gene. Between the trimmed V and J ends, which lost 6 bases and 1 base, there was a span of 12 bases. The length of the CDR3 is 14 residues. The CDR3 loop reads CASSSDGYNYGYTF. The CDR3 DNA reads TGTGCCAGCAGCTCAGACGGATATAACTATGGCTACACCTTC.

There are a few counts of this clone. The genes are TRBV5-6 and TRBJ2-7; 8 bases map to TRBD2. The CDR3 runs to 13 residues. With V trimmed by 4 bases and J by 5 bases, 5 bases remained unmatched. The germline gives CDR1 SGHDT, CDR2 YYEEEE. Written as DNA, the CDR3 is TGTGCCAGCAGCCCAATTAGCGGGAACGAGCAGTACGTC. Protein sequence: CASSPISGNEQYV.

The rearrangement links TRBV29-1 to TRBJ2-3, with unresolved D. Trimming left V 6 bases short and J 2 bases short, with 9 bases between. Germline V gives CDR1 SQVTM, CDR2 ANQGSEA. CDR3 size: 12 residues. CDR3 nucleotide sequence: TGCAGCGTCAGACCGGTCACAGATACGCAGTATTTT. Protein sequence: CSVRPVTDTQYF.

This sequence joins TRBV18 and TRBJ1-5, with a tentative D call TRBD1 (6 bases). CDR1 KGHSH and CDR2 LQKENI come from the germline V gene. The length of the CDR3 is 15 residues. Between the trimmed V and J ends, which lost 1 base and 5 bases, there was a span of 12 bases. DNA of the CDR3: TGTGCCAGCTCACCACAGCCGGGGGCGGATCAGCCCCAGCATTTT. It codes for CASSPQPGADQPQHF. The full variable domain, its missing parts supplied by reference TRBV18 and TRBJ1-5, is NAGVMQNPRHLVRRRGQEARLRCSPMKGHSHVYWYRQLPEEGLKFMVYLQKENIIDESGMPKERFSAEFPKEGPSILRIQQVVRGDSAAYFCASSPQPGADQPQHFGDGTRLSIL.

About this clone: The sample contains more than one DNA sequence encoding this CDR3. The genes are TRBV19 and TRBJ2-7; D might be TRBD1 (6 bases). The CDR3 runs to 13 residues. V was pared by 6 bases and J by 1 base, with 10 bases between. Germline V gene sequence: CDR1 LNHDA, CDR2 SQIVND (reference sequence). Here the CDR3 reads CASSKTGSYEQYF. For the CDR3, the DNA is TGTGCCAGTAGCAAAACAGGGTCCTACGAGCAGTACTTC.

The chain is built from TRBV18 and TRBJ1-2; no definite D call. Germline V gene data show CDR1 as KGHSH and CDR2 as LQKENI. The V gene lost 0 bases and the J gene lost 4 bases, with 9 bases spanning the gap. The CDR3 is made up of 14 amino acids. CDR3 nucleotides: TGTGCCAGCTCACCACCAAGCATCCCCTATGGCTACACCTTC. Translation: CASSPPSIPYGYTF.

This clone was counted a few times. J is TRBJ1-1 and V is TRBV7-2; TRBD1 aligns across 7 bases. Trimming at V came to 3 bases and at J to 5 bases, leaving 6 bases not matched to a gene. The CDR3 is 14 residues long. Per germline, CDR1 SGHTA and CDR2 FQGNSA. CDR3 nucleotides: TGTGCCAGCAGCTTCTTACAGGGGAGGACTGAAGCTTTCTTT. The encoded protein is CASSFLQGRTEAFF.